The present T cell receptor (beta chain) was sequenced within a study of blood T cells in healthy people across ages. Notes on this clonotype: The antigen is not known.

Isolating PBMCs gave at least 6 million of these cells per sample. The study's findings and limits: A strong correlation between TCR beta diversity and naive T cell percentage was seen. There was no known CMV status for donors, so expanded clonotype changes were possibly confounded.

The use of a sample-barcoded 5' primer and a J-beta primer mix characterized a second PCR of 7 to 11 cycles. A single record per CDR3 protein comes from TCRdb applying MiXCR to the 5' RACE reads. The sample yields about 320,000 distinct CDR3 sequences, 25% to 30% seen once. The CDR3 is 15 residues long. V dropped 5 bases and J dropped 4 bases, with 18 bases sitting between them. Germline V gene lookup returns CDR1 DFQATT and CDR2 SNEGSKA (reference sequence). The chain couples TRBV20-1 to TRBJ2-1; possibly TRBD2 for D (6 bases). The source of this sequence is a woman between 65 and 79 years old in good health. The material sequenced was blood. CDR3 DNA: TGCAGTGCTCCGCCGGGACTTCCCGGGTACAATGAGCAGTTCTTC. Translated: CSAPPGLPGYNEQFF.